The source of this T cell receptor (beta chain) is a study of regulatory T cells in long-lasting Graves disease. Combining iRepertoire HTBI primers with Arm-PCR of CDR3 regions, the authors built TCR beta libraries. TCRdb ran MiXCR on the multiplex PCR reads and lists one entry per CDR3 protein. The data contain a few hundred thousand distinct CDR3 sequences, 16% of them seen just once; the ten biggest clones take up 25% to 30%. Study observations and caveats: For persistent Graves' patients, TCR diversity was lower than for newly diagnosed ones.

The trim removed 0 bases at V and 5 bases at J, leaving 8 bases unmatched. Germline-derived CDR1 and CDR2 are SGHRS and YFSETQ. The CDR3 loop spans 15 amino acids. This clonotype showed up many times. Its target is unknown. Time point meaning: newly diagnosed GD, antithyroid drugs for less than 3 months. After RNA was extracted from PBMCs, the TCR library was made from it. Separately, the same data were catalogued under a study of T cells in Graves' hyperthyroidism and ophthalmopathy. That work contributes: Patients were aged 18 to 65, had disease duration under 2 months, and had newly diagnosed hyperthyroidism. The study based diagnoses on clinical symptoms, serum thyroxine and TRAb, thyroid ultrasound and orbital computed tomography. First-round RT-PCR targeting the TCR CDR3 was performed with the HTBI primer set.

Sample: peripheral blood mononuclear cells (PBMCs), taken at new diagnosis, from a patient treated with antithyroid drugs. This rearrangement joins TRBV5-1 to TRBJ2-7, with 7 bases fitting TRBD1. The source of this sequence is a man aged 35-49 years with Graves disease. In DNA, the CDR3 is TGCGCCAGCAGCTTGGTACAGGGGCGGACGAACGAGCAGTACTTC. Amino acid sequence: CASSLVQGRTNEQYF.